Listed below are T cell receptor beta chains from one sample, sequenced in a study of high-grade serous ovarian cancer treatment subgroups. TCRdb's table, derived via immunoSEQ multiplex PCR, lists solely in-frame clones and lacks some. The sample includes 7,000 to 8,000 clones, under 80% seen only once; the top ten take around 6%. Sequenced sample: tumor tissue. The receptors derive from a human donor with high-grade serous ovarian cancer. The CDR3 runs from the conserved cysteine through the conserved F or W. The order of the fields is V gene, D gene, J gene, clone size, CDR3 DNA, CDR3 protein. D genes are given only for firm matches. A row's size may be missing; if present it is once, few, many or a size class.

>TRBV19|TRBD1|TRBJ1-1|NA
TGTGCCAGTAGTACTAGACAGGGGGCATCGGGGACTGAAGCTTTCTTT
CASSTRQGASGTEAFF
>TRBV10-3|TRBD1|TRBJ2-7|NA
TGTGCCAGCAGAAGACAGGGGTCCGACGAGCAGTACTTC
CASRRQGSDEQYF
>TRBV5-1|NA|TRBJ2-7|NA
TGCGCCAGCAGCTTGGTGGCGGGGGCTTCCTACGAGCAGTACTTC
CASSLVAGASYEQYF
>TRBV2|TRBD2|TRBJ2-7|NA
TGTGCCAGCAGTGGTCCAGGGGCAAAAGAAGGTACTAGCGGCTACGAGCAGTACTTC
CASSGPGAKEGTSGYEQYF
>TRBV7-2|NA|TRBJ2-7|NA
TGTGCCAGCAAGCCCACCCGGCTAGCATTTGAGCAGTACTTC
CASKPTRLAFEQYF
>TRBV27|NA|TRBJ1-5|NA
TGTGCCAGCAAGGCCGGCAATCAGCCCCAGCATTTT
CASKAGNQPQHF
>TRBV4-3|TRBD2|TRBJ2-7|NA
TGCGCCAGCAGCCGAGGACTAGCGGGAGACTACGAGCAGTACTTC
CASSRGLAGDYEQYF
>TRBV10-3|NA|TRBJ2-1|NA
TGTGCCATCAGAATAGTGGAGGGAAACAATGAGCAGTTCTTC
CAIRIVEGNNEQFF
>TRBV19|NA|TRBJ1-2|NA
TGTGCCAGTAGTATAGACTGGACAGTCAGAAACTATGGCTACACCTTC
CASSIDWTVRNYGYTF
>TRBV7-2|NA|TRBJ1-2|NA
TGTGCCAGCAGCCAAGGCGGCGGGGACCACCACTATGGCTACACCTTC
CASSQGGGDHHYGYTF
>TRBV5-4|TRBD1|TRBJ1-2|NA
TGTGCCAGCAGCCGGACAGGTCTGCCGTATGGCTACACCTTC
CASSRTGLPYGYTF
>TRBV18|NA|TRBJ1-1|NA
TGTGCCAGCTCTTACCAGCGGGGGGCTGACACTGAAGCTTTCTTT
CASSYQRGADTEAFF
>TRBV11-2|NA|TRBJ2-3|NA
TGTGCCAGCAGCCATACAGATACGCAGTATTTT
CASSHTDTQYF
>TRBV14|NA|TRBJ1-3|NA
TGTGCCAGCAGCCTGGGGACATCTGGAAACACCATATATTTT
CASSLGTSGNTIYF
>TRBV7-9|NA|TRBJ1-2|NA
TGTGCCAGCAGCCCGGGACAAGCCTATGGCTACACCTTC
CASSPGQAYGYTF
>TRBV29-1|TRBD1|TRBJ2-1|NA
TGCAGCATCGGACAGGAGAGGAATGAGCAGTTCTTC
CSIGQERNEQFF
>TRBV7-3|NA|TRBJ2-3|NA
TGTGCCAGCAGCTTTCTCGGCACAGATACGCAGTATTTT
CASSFLGTDTQYF
>TRBV6-6|TRBD2|TRBJ2-7|NA
TGTGCCAGCAGTCGGACTAGCGGACCCTACGAGCAGTACTTC
CASSRTSGPYEQYF
>TRBV7-3|NA|TRBJ1-1|few
TGTGCCAGCAGCCGTCAACAGGGTAACACTGAAGCTTTCTTT
CASSRQQGNTEAFF
>TRBV6-5|TRBD1|TRBJ2-7|few
TGTGCCAGCAGTTACGACAGGGGGGCCGACGAGCAGTACTTC
CASSYDRGADEQYF
>TRBV18|NA|TRBJ2-3|NA
TGTGCCAGCTCACCCCCCGGAGATACGCAGTATTTT
CASSPPGDTQYF
>TRBV6-1|NA|TRBJ1-2|NA
TGTGCCAGCAGTGAAGCGTCGGGCAGGGGCTACGGCTACACCTTC
CASSEASGRGYGYTF
>TRBV5-4|NA|TRBJ2-2|NA
TGTGCCAGCAGCCGCCAGACAGGGAACACCGGGGAGCTGTTTTTT
CASSRQTGNTGELFF
>TRBV21-1|NA|TRBJ1-2|few
TGTGCCAGCAGCAAAGGGACAGCGAAACACTATGGCTACACCTTC
CASSKGTAKHYGYTF
>TRBV7-3|NA|TRBJ1-5|large
TGTGCCAGCAGCTTTCGGGGGCATCAGCCCCAGCATTTT
CASSFRGHQPQHF
>TRBV30|TRBD2|TRBJ2-3|NA
TGTGCCTGGCTAGCGGGAGGGCGGGCAGATACGCAGTATTTT
CAWLAGGRADTQYF
>TRBV6-5|NA|TRBJ1-1|NA
TGTGCCAGCAGTTACAGCGGGGGGAACACTGAAGCTTTCTTT
CASSYSGGNTEAFF
>TRBV11-2|TRBD1|TRBJ2-7|NA
TGTGCCAGCAGCCTCGACAGGGGTCGAACCTACGAGCAGTACTTC
CASSLDRGRTYEQYF
>TRBV28|TRBD2|TRBJ2-7|NA
TGTGCCAGCAGTGGACTAGCGGGGCTCGAGCAGTACTTC
CASSGLAGLEQYF